These 10 T cell receptor beta chains originate from one sample sequenced in a study of T-cell reconstitution after alpha-beta-depleted transplantation in children. TCRbeta library preparation incorporated unique molecular identifiers. TCRdb reprocessed the PCR reads via MiXCR and lists one record per CDR3 protein. Of 530,000 or so distinct CDR3 sequences in the sample, 25% to 30% were seen once. The sequencing used PBMCs, collected before TCRalphabeta/CD19-depleted stem cell transplant. These receptors all stem from a boy younger than two with Wiskott-Aldrich syndrome, due to receive a stem cell transplant.

This clonotype was recorded a few times. The gene calls are TRBV6-1 and TRBJ2-1; D is uncertain. In germline, CDR1 is MNHNS, CDR2 SASEGT. This CDR3 spans 14 amino acids. The ends were cut back, 1 base at V and 5 bases at J, with 9 bases in the middle. This CDR3 reads CASSEVVADNEQFF. Here the CDR3 DNA reads TGTGCCAGCAGTGAAGTAGTCGCTGACAATGAGCAGTTCTTC.

The rearrangement uses TRBV20-1 and TRBJ2-7, with 8 bases aligning to TRBD1. CDR1 is DFQATT and CDR2 is SNEGSKA in the germline V gene (reference sequence). V lost 3 bases to trimming and J lost 2 bases; unmatched junction nucleotides: 12. There are 16 residues in the CDR3. The DNA for the CDR3 is TGCAGTGCTAGCCGCCCCTCCGGGACAGGAACCTACGAGCAGTACTTC. Translated: CSASRPSGTGTYEQYF.

A note on this clonotype: At one boundary the junction diverges from the germline segment, which might be a read error. The chain has TRBV5-1 and TRBJ1-1, with no clear D. The CDR3 sequence is 13 residues long. Germline CDR1 and CDR2: SGHRS and YFSETQ. In nucleotides, the CDR3 is TGTGCCAGTAGTAGTGACGGATACACTGAAGCTTTCTTT. Translating it yields CASSSDGYTEAFF.

This clonotype was seen more than once but under ten times. The rearrangement uses TRBV7-8 and TRBJ2-3; TRBD2 matches at 10 bases. Looked up from germline, CDR1 is SGHVS and CDR2 is FQNEAQ. The V segment lost 1 base and the J segment 3 bases; nucleotides outside the gene matches: 4. The CDR3 covers 16 residues. The CDR3 region is CASSLELAGLTDTQYF. CDR3 in DNA: TGTGCCAGCAGCTTAGAACTAGCGGGGTTGACAGATACGCAGTATTTT. Looking up the rest from reference TRBV7-8 and TRBJ2-3 gives the full variable domain: GAGVSQSPRYKVAKRGQDVALRCDPISGHVSLFWYQQALGQGPEFLTYFQNEAQLDKSGLPSDRFFAERPEGSVSTLKIQRTQQEDSAVYLCASSLELAGLTDTQYFGPGTRLTVL.

The chain joins TRBV5-1 to TRBJ2-3, with a weak D call TRBD1 (5 bases). Trimming left V 0 bases short and J 2 bases short, with 16 bases between. Germline V gene lookup returns CDR1 SGHRS and CDR2 YFSETQ. The CDR3 sequence is 17 residues long. The CDR3 DNA sequence: TGCGCCAGCAGCTTGGCCTTGAAGGGGATCGCCACAGATACGCAGTATTTT. Amino acid sequence: CASSLALKGIATDTQYF.

V usage is TRBV7-2 and J usage is TRBJ2-3; TRBD2 matches 9 bases. V shed 6 bases, J shed 3 bases, and the junction held 4 bases outside the gene matches. This CDR3 contains 14 residues. In germline, CDR1 is SGHTA, CDR2 FQGNSA. DNA for the CDR3: TGTGCCAGCAGAAAGGGACTAGCAACAGATACGCAGTATTTT. It codes for CASRKGLATDTQYF.

This chain uses TRBV7-2 with TRBJ2-7; the match to TRBD2 covers 10 bases. The junction had 9 bases not matched to a gene; V was cut back by 1 base and J by 6 bases. This CDR3 is 16 amino acids long. CDR1 is SGHTA, CDR2 FQGNSA, per germline. CDR3 sequence (DNA): TGTGCCAGCAGCTTAGAGGCACTAGCGGGATACCGCGAGCAGTACTTC. Amino acid sequence: CASSLEALAGYREQYF.

The chain recombines TRBV6-1 with TRBJ2-4; maybe TRBD1 (6 bases). CDR1 is MNHNS, CDR2 SASEGT, per germline. The CDR3 is made up of 13 amino acids. V gave up 5 bases and J gave up 5 bases, with 10 bases separating them. For the CDR3, the DNA is TGTGCCAGCAGTCGGACAGTCGAAAACATTCAGTACTTC. Its translation: CASSRTVENIQYF.

This clonotype came up a few times. The rearrangement uses TRBV7-6 and TRBJ2-7; 7 nucleotides align to TRBD2. V lost 2 bases and J lost 0; bases outside the gene matches: 4. Looked up from germline, CDR1 is SGHVS and CDR2 is FNYEAQ. The CDR3 is 15 residues long. CDR3 DNA: TGTGCCAGCAGCTTAAGGCGGGGGAGCTCCTACGAGCAGTACTTC. Its protein is CASSLRRGSSYEQYF.

This chain connects TRBV20-1 to TRBJ2-7; D is uncertain. Germline loops: CDR1 DFQATT, CDR2 SNEGSKA (reference sequence). The V and J ends lost 2 bases and 5 bases respectively, with 7 bases between them. This CDR3 has 11 residues. The CDR3 protein is CSARQRDEQYF. DNA for the CDR3: TGCAGTGCTAGACAGCGAGACGAGCAGTACTTC.